This T cell receptor beta chain was captured by sequencing in a study of blood T cell repertoires in COVID-19. In the study overall: From the United States, Italy and Spain came samples of acute and convalescent COVID-19. Sample material is recorded as cDNA or gDNA derived from T cells, B-cell-depleted T cells, or PBMCs.

Per the original methods: Using reference gene primer amplification, nucleated cell counts were estimated. Using immunoSEQ multiplex PCR, the repertoire was profiled, and TCRdb retains in-frame clones only, with some absent. V and J calls plus clone size are reproduced from that table; the DNA served to infer D and trimming. Of roughly 80,000 clones detected, around 83% appear once; the ten largest clones hold about a sixth. J was trimmed by 6 bases and V by 4 bases; bases with no gene match: 13. CDR1 is SGHRS and CDR2 is YFSETQ in the germline V gene. This CDR3 has 16 amino acids. This rearrangement joins TRBV5-1 to TRBJ1-2; 9 nucleotides agree with TRBD1. This TCR was recovered from a woman aged 55-69 years with acute or convalescent COVID-19. Sample: peripheral blood. DNA of the CDR3: TGCGCCAGCAGCCCAGCGGGACAGGGTTCTGGGGATGGCTACACCTTC. It yields the protein CASSPAGQGSGDGYTF.